A selection of T cell receptor beta chains follows, all from one sample in a study of vaccination and CD4 T cells after COVID-19. Each CDR3 protein gets one entry after TCRdb re-called the PCR reads with MiXCR. The sample lists some 4,000 distinct CDR3 sequences, roughly a fifth occurring once. These receptors' targets are unknown. Sequenced: CD4+ T cells from blood, cultured in vitro. These receptors were obtained from a human donor who had recovered from COVID-19. Each CDR3 is given with its conserved first and last residue. The D gene is left open where the match is weak. Size is stated for part of the rows, as once, few or many counts, or as a class when the clone is expanded.

TRBJ1-4,-,TRBV30,-,TGTGCCTGGAGGCAGAGTTTTAATGAAAAACTGTTTTTT,CAWRQSFNEKLFF
TRBJ2-3,medium-sized,TRBV6-2/TRBV6-3,-,TGTGCCAGCAAAGACTGGGGAACAGATACGCAGTATTTT,CASKDWGTDTQYF
TRBJ1-4,few,TRBV5-8,-,TGTGCCAGCAGCTCGGACTTAGGAGGCAATGAAAAACTGTTTTTT,CASSSDLGGNEKLFF
TRBJ1-5,-,TRBV20-1,-,TGCAGTGCTAGAGGCCCAGGGGAAGGTCAGCCCCAGCATTTT,CSARGPGEGQPQHF
TRBJ1-2,medium-sized,TRBV27,-,TGTGCCAGCAGTTGGCAAGGGTATGGCGGCTACACCTTC,CASSWQGYGGYTF
TRBJ1-2,few,TRBV6-5,-,TGTGCCAGCAGTTCCCAGGATAACTATGGCTACACCTTC,CASSSQDNYGYTF
TRBJ1-2,-,TRBV27,-,TGTGCCAGCAGTTCGTCGGGCGGGAGGTATGGCTACATCTTC,CASSSSGGRYGYIF
TRBJ1-2,few,TRBV6-2/TRBV6-3,-,TGTGCCAGCAGGGGAACAGGAGACTATGGCTACACCTTC,CASRGTGDYGYTF
TRBJ2-1,few,TRBV7-2,-,TGTGCCAGCAGCTCGAGTGAGCAGTTCTTC,CASSSSEQFF
TRBJ2-6,medium-sized,TRBV12-3/TRBV12-4,-,TGTGCCAGCAGTCTCACAAGGGCCGCCAACGTCCTGACTTTC,CASSLTRAANVLTF
TRBJ1-3,-,TRBV7-6,-,TGTGCCAGCAGCTTAGGGGAACAGGCTGGAAACACCATATATTTT,CASSLGEQAGNTIYF
TRBJ1-2,few,TRBV19,-,TGTGCCAGTAGTATTAGCCTCGCCAGGGGTTCATCGGGCTACACCTTC,CASSISLARGSSGYTF
TRBJ1-6,few,TRBV10-3,TRBD1,TGTGCCATCAGTGGACAGGGTGACTATAATTCACCCCTCCACTTT,CAISGQGDYNSPLHF
TRBJ1-2,few,TRBV12-3/TRBV12-4,TRBD1,TGTGCCAGCAGTGCCACAGGGGCCTATGGCTACACCTTC,CASSATGAYGYTF
TRBJ2-2,-,TRBV14,-,TGTGCCAGCAGCCCCCAAAGACGCTCGAACACCGGGGAGCTGTTTTTT,CASSPQRRSNTGELFF